The clone carrying this TCR beta chain was seen a handful of times. The data were taken from a study of identical twins. This CDR3 comprises 15 residues. Germline loops: CDR1 SGHTA, CDR2 FQGNSA. The V end was cut by 2 bases, the J end by 5 bases, with 16 bases between. The cDNA had a unique molecular identifier and a template-switch universal primer site. TCRdb reprocessed the 5' RACE reads via MiXCR and lists one record per CDR3 protein. The sample gives 200,000 to 250,000 distinct CDR3 sequences, 6.5% of which show up once; more than 14% is in the top ten. Another study also made use of these data, one on T cells expressing NK-cell markers. That investigation notes: HCMV specificity was not established for the expanded NKG2C+ T cell clones.

The V call is TRBV7-2, the J call TRBJ2-7; D is possibly TRBD2 (6 bases). Sequenced sample: CD8+ T cells sorted from blood. This TCR was recovered from a woman between 18 and 30 years old in good health. The CDR3 DNA is TGTGCCAGCAGCTTAAGGGTCGGGGGATTCGACGAGCAGTACTTC. Its protein product is CASSLRVGGFDEQYF.